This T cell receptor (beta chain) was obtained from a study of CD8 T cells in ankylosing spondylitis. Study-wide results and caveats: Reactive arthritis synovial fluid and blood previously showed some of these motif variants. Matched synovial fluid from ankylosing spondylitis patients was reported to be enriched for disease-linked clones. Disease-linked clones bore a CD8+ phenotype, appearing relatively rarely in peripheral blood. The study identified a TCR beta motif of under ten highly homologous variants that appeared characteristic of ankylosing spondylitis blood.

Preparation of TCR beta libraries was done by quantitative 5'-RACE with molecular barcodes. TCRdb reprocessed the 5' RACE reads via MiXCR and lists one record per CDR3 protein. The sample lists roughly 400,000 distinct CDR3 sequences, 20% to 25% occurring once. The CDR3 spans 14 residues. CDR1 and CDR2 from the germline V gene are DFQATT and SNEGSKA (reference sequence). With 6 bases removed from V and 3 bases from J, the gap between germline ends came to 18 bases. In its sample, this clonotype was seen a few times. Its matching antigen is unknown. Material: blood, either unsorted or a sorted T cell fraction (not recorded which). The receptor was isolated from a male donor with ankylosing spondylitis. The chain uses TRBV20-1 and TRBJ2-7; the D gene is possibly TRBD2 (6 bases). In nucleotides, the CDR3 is TGCAGTGCAGAAACGGGACTGGTCATCTACGAGCAGTACTTC. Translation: CSAETGLVIYEQYF.